Listed here are 28 T cell receptor beta chains from one sample, sequenced in a study of shared clonotypes between healthy human individuals. Libraries were prepared by immunoSEQ multiplex PCR; TCRdb keeps only in-frame clonotypes and omits some of them. The data hold about 600,000 clones, with approximately 97% observed a single time. Sequencing used naive CD4+ T cells sorted from blood. Specified subset: CD45RA+ positively selected. These receptor sequences come from a woman aged 30 to 39 in good health.

V usage is TRBV7-6 and J usage is TRBJ2-5; D not resolved. The end of the DNA fits TRBJ2-7 better, so the J call may be wrong. The length of the CDR3 is 13 residues. Germline V gives CDR1 SGHVS, CDR2 FNYEAQ. Written as DNA, the CDR3 is TGTGCCAGCAGCCTCCCTCCCTCTGACGAGCAGTACTTC. Translating it yields CASSLPPSDEQYF.

The chain has TRBV6-6 and TRBJ2-3; no reliable D call. This CDR3 has 13 residues. In germline, CDR1 is MNHNY, CDR2 SVGAGI (reference sequence). The V end was cut by 4 bases, the J end by 1 base, with 6 bases between. The CDR3 spells CASSLVGTDTQYF. Here the CDR3 DNA reads TGTGCCAGCAGTTTGGTTGGCACAGATACGCAGTATTTT.

The chain links TRBV6-1 to TRBJ1-2; D is unresolved. CDR3 size: 13 residues. Trimming shortened V by 2 bases and J by 4 bases, and 8 bases separated the two germline ends. The germline CDR1 and CDR2 sequences are MNHNS and SASEGT. CDR3 region: CASSEQRLYGYTF. The CDR3 nucleotides read TGTGCCAGCAGTGAACAACGGCTCTATGGCTACACCTTC.

The CDR3 nucleotides read TGCGCCAGCAGCCATGGAGACAGGGGACGGGGGGCTGGAAACACCATATATTTT. Translated: CASSHGDRGRGAGNTIYF. The chain joins TRBV4-1 to TRBJ1-3; 8 bases map to TRBD1. With V trimmed by 3 bases and J by 2 bases, 12 bases remained unmatched. The germline gives CDR1 MGHRA, CDR2 YSYEKL. The CDR3 is made up of 18 amino acids.

The rearrangement joins TRBV5-5 to TRBJ2-6, with D unclear. The CDR3 runs 16 residues. Looked up from germline, CDR1 is SGHKS and CDR2 is YYEKEE (reference sequence). V was pared by 7 bases and J by 0 bases, with 14 bases between. The CDR3 here is CASAIGPDSGANVLTF. The DNA of the CDR3 is TGTGCCAGCGCGATCGGACCTGACTCTGGGGCCAACGTCCTGACTTTC.

V usage is TRBV5-1 and J usage is TRBJ2-1; D unresolved. This CDR3 is 13 amino acids long. Germline CDR1 SGHRS, CDR2 YFSETQ. V was trimmed by 2 bases and J by 15 bases, leaving 18 bases between them. The CDR3 loop reads CASSLIDPGRWFF. As DNA, the CDR3 is TGCGCCAGCAGCTTAATAGATCCCGGCCGATGGTTCTTC.

The chain combines TRBV2 with TRBJ1-6, with D possibly matching TRBD1 (5 bases). Per germline, CDR1 SNHLY and CDR2 FYNNEI. Trimming shortened V by 5 bases and J by 9 bases, and 11 bases separated the two germline ends. The CDR3 is 13 amino acids. The CDR3, as DNA: TGTGCCAGCAGTTTTGGGGACGGTTCACCCCTCCACTTT. Its translation is CASSFGDGSPLHF.

The gene calls are TRBV28 and TRBJ2-7; the D gene is possibly TRBD1 (6 bases). Trimming removed 6 bases from V and 4 bases from J, with 13 bases in between. Per germline, CDR1 MDHEN and CDR2 SYDVKM. The CDR3 is 13 amino acids. The CDR3 loop is CASRRQADYEQYF. The CDR3 coding sequence is TGTGCCAGCAGGAGACAGGCCGATTACGAGCAGTACTTC.

The sample holds one count of this clone. The V gene is TRBV6-6, the J gene TRBJ2-5; D gene uncertain. Trimming pared 2 bases from V and 0 bases from J, leaving 7 bases between. Germline V lookup: CDR1 MNHNY, CDR2 SVGAGI (reference sequence). This CDR3 is built from 14 residues. The chain's CDR3 is CASSYAMHQETQYF. The CDR3 coding sequence is TGTGCCAGCAGTTACGCGATGCACCAAGAGACCCAGTACTTC.

The V call is TRBV5-6, the J call TRBJ1-3; D not certain. Trimming cost V 4 bases and J 1 base, with 12 bases left between them. Germline lookup yields CDR1 SGHDT and CDR2 YYEEEE. The CDR3 loop spans 15 amino acids. The CDR3: CASSHRRASGNTIYF. CDR3 nucleotide sequence: TGTGCCAGCAGCCATCGACGGGCTTCTGGAAACACCATATATTTT.

The rearrangement uses TRBV5-1 and TRBJ1-2; a possible D gene is TRBD1 (6 bases). The CDR3 has 13 residues. V was cut by 4 bases and J by 2 bases, with 9 bases left in between. CDR1 SGHRS and CDR2 YFSETQ come from the germline V gene. This chain's CDR3 is CASSADRNYGYTF. As DNA, the CDR3 is TGCGCCAGCAGCGCCGACAGGAACTATGGCTACACCTTC.

The CDR3 sequence is CASSVEGRAGGETQYF. In nucleotides, the CDR3 is TGTGCCAGCAGCGTAGAGGGGAGAGCGGGGGGCGAGACCCAGTACTTC. The J gene is TRBJ2-5, the V gene TRBV9; 9 positions match TRBD2. In germline, CDR1 is SGDLS, CDR2 YYNGEE. V lost 0 bases to trimming and J lost 5 bases; unmatched junction nucleotides: 8. This CDR3 is 16 amino acids long.

The V gene is TRBV5-1, the J gene TRBJ2-2; D gene ambiguous. The CDR3 length is 14 residues. Germline values: CDR1 SGHRS, CDR2 YFSETQ. Trimming pared 0 bases from V and 5 bases from J, leaving 8 bases between. The CDR3 bases are TGCGCCAGCAGCTTGGATCGAGAAACCGGGGAGCTGTTTTTT. As protein: CASSLDRETGELFF. The full variable domain, with the rest looked up from reference TRBV5-1 and TRBJ2-2, is KAGVTQTPRYLIKTRGQQVTLSCSPISGHRSVSWYQQTPGQGLQFLFEYFSETQRNKGNFPGRFSGRQFSNSRSEMNVSTLELGDSALYLCASSLDRETGELFFGEGSRLTVL.

This chain joins TRBV2 and TRBJ2-3; 8 bases agree with TRBD1. The CDR3 length is 14 residues. The junction had 7 bases not matched to a gene; V was cut back by 8 bases and J by 3 bases. Germline values: CDR1 SNHLY, CDR2 FYNNEI. This CDR3 is CASGKGQVTDTQYF. The CDR3 DNA is TGTGCCAGCGGAAAGGGACAGGTTACAGATACGCAGTATTTT.

The rearrangement joins TRBV2 to TRBJ2-6; maybe TRBD1 (6 bases). Germline loops: CDR1 SNHLY, CDR2 FYNNEI. The V end was cut by 6 bases, the J end by 4 bases, with 10 bases between. This CDR3 spans 14 amino acids. CDR3 amino acids: CASRGAPGANVLTF. The CDR3 DNA sequence: TGTGCCAGCAGGGGGGCGCCCGGGGCCAACGTCCTGACTTTC.

This clone has only one observation. This chain links TRBV9 with TRBJ2-1, with 15 positions matching TRBD2. The CDR3 is 18 amino acids. The V and J ends lost 4 bases and 3 bases, in that order; junction bases with no gene match: 8. The V gene's germline CDR1 is SGDLS and CDR2 YYNGEE. The CDR3 DNA sequence: TGTGCCAGCAGCTTACCGGGACTAGCGGGAGGCCTCTACAATGAGCAGTTCTTC. This codes for CASSLPGLAGGLYNEQFF.

The rearrangement links TRBV4-1 to TRBJ1-2; 7 positions agree with TRBD1. Germline V gives CDR1 MGHRA, CDR2 YSYEKL. The CDR3 loop spans 15 amino acids. V lost 5 bases and J lost 1; bases outside the gene matches: 7. The CDR3 region is CASSRGGAFNYGYTF. For the CDR3, the DNA is TGCGCCAGCAGCAGAGGGGGCGCCTTTAACTATGGCTACACCTTC.

This chain links TRBV15 with TRBJ1-1, with 9 nucleotides matching TRBD1. Germline CDR1 is LNHNV and CDR2 is YYDKDF (reference sequence). The J segment lost 4 bases and the V segment lost 7 bases, leaving 7 bases of the junction unmatched. This CDR3 contains 14 residues. DNA for the CDR3: TGTGCCACCAAACAACAGGGGGCTTCCACTGAAGCTTTCTTT. Translation gives CATKQQGASTEAFF.

This rearrangement joins TRBV5-1 to TRBJ2-2, with 8 nucleotides matching TRBD1. Germline trimming cut 0 bases from V and 8 bases from J; bases unmatched to any gene: 6. Germline V gene sequence: CDR1 SGHRS, CDR2 YFSETQ. The CDR3 spans 15 residues. DNA for the CDR3: TGCGCCAGCAGCTTGGTGGACAGGGTGTCGGGGGAGCTGTTTTTT. It yields the protein CASSLVDRVSGELFF.

The chain links TRBV2 to TRBJ2-3, with 7 positions matching TRBD2. J lost 4 bases, V lost 8 bases, and 6 bases had no gene match. The CDR3 loop spans 13 amino acids. Germline V CDR1 and CDR2: SNHLY, FYNNEI. CDR3 protein: CASDAGVADTQYF. In DNA form, the CDR3 reads TGTGCCAGCGACGCGGGAGTGGCAGATACGCAGTATTTT.

The chain joins TRBV18 to TRBJ2-1; TRBD2 matches at 8 bases. Germline V lookup: CDR1 KGHSH, CDR2 LQKENI. V shed 6 bases and J 1 base; nucleotides not matched to a gene: 17. This CDR3 has 19 amino acids. The DNA for the CDR3 is TGTGCCAGCTCTCGACGAGCGGGAGCGCCTCCCAGTTCCTACAATGAGCAGTTCTTC. This gives the protein CASSRRAGAPPSSYNEQFF.

The gene calls are TRBV6-1 and TRBJ2-5, with 7 bases matching TRBD1. The CDR3 contains 16 residues. In germline, CDR1 is MNHNS, CDR2 SASEGT. V shed 2 bases and J 0 bases; nucleotides not matched to a gene: 6. The CDR3 nucleotides read TGTGCCAGCAGTGAAAGGCCAGGGGGTTACCAAGAGACCCAGTACTTC. Translating gives CASSERPGGYQETQYF.

This chain links TRBV27 with TRBJ2-3; possibly TRBD2 for D (6 bases). Deletions cut 4 bases from V and 6 bases from J, with 14 bases between. Germline V lookup: CDR1 MNHEY, CDR2 SMNVEV (reference sequence). This CDR3 comprises 14 residues. The CDR3 loop reads CASSSRLDLDTQYF. The CDR3 DNA follows: TGTGCCAGCAGTTCCCGACTAGATCTGGATACGCAGTATTTT.

This clone occurred once. The rearrangement joins TRBV2 to TRBJ2-7; 7 bases align to TRBD1. The CDR3 has 13 residues. Germline CDR1 and CDR2: SNHLY and FYNNEI. J was trimmed by 3 bases and V by 4 bases; bases with no gene match: 3. CDR3 sequence reads: CASSAGGIYEQYF. CDR3 coding DNA: TGTGCCAGCAGTGCAGGGGGAATCTACGAGCAGTACTTC.

A single count supports this clone. In nucleotides, the CDR3 is TGTGCCAGCAGCTTGCTGGGTGCACAGGGAGACACTGAAGCTTTCTTT. It yields the protein CASSLLGAQGDTEAFF. The J gene is TRBJ1-1, the V gene TRBV5-8, with D possibly TRBD1 on 6 matching bases. The V and J ends lost 1 base and 3 bases respectively, with 16 bases between them. This CDR3 region has 16 residues. CDR1 is SGHTS, CDR2 YDEGEE, per germline.

The chain combines TRBV27 with TRBJ1-2, with D hard to call. The CDR3 is 15 residues long. Trimming took off 3 bases at V and 8 bases at J, with 19 bases between the two ends. CDR1 MNHEY and CDR2 SMNVEV come from the germline V gene (reference sequence). The CDR3 loop reads CASSFRPSGPTGYTF. The CDR3 DNA reads as TGTGCCAGCAGTTTCCGCCCTTCCGGGCCGACCGGCTACACCTTC.

The chain has TRBV19 and TRBJ1-5, with D possibly being TRBD1 (6 bases). Trimming removed 2 bases at V and 3 bases at J, with 14 bases between. Germline-derived CDR1 and CDR2 are LNHDA and SQIVND (reference sequence). The CDR3 consists of 16 residues. The CDR3 reads CASSITYDRNNQPQHF. Written as DNA, the CDR3 is TGTGCCAGTAGTATAACCTACGACAGGAACAATCAGCCCCAGCATTTT.

The V call is TRBV7-2, the J call TRBJ2-7, with D uncertain. V was shortened by 3 bases and J by 5 bases, with 17 bases between the two germline ends. This CDR3 is 15 amino acids long. The germline V gene has CDR1 SGHTA and CDR2 FQGNSA. CDR3 amino acids: CASSFSRSSNHEQYF. CDR3 coding DNA: TGTGCCAGCAGCTTCTCCAGAAGTTCCAACCACGAGCAGTACTTC.